A selection of T cell receptor beta chains follows, all from one sample in a study of T cell responses to AZD1222 COVID-19 vaccine. Profiled with immunoSEQ multiplex PCR; TCRdb holds only in-frame clones, not every one. The table records some 200,000 clones, around 94% of them present only once. Sequencing used peripheral blood, obtained on day 0 of AZD1222 vaccination. The receptors originated from an adult in good health. The CDR3 runs from the conserved cysteine through the conserved F or W. Fields, in order: clone size, V gene, D gene, J gene, CDR3 protein, CDR3 DNA. The D gene is left open where the match is weak. The size field is filled for only some rows; it gives once, few, many or a size class.

abundance: once
v_gene: TRBV19
d_gene: -
j_gene: TRBJ1-5
CDR3aa: CASQKWVSDSNQPQHF
CDR3nt: TGTGCCAGCCAGAAATGGGTTTCGGATAGCAATCAGCCCCAGCATTTT

abundance: -
v_gene: TRBV7-9
d_gene: -
j_gene: TRBJ2-1
CDR3aa: CASSPRRVYNEQFF
CDR3nt: TGTGCCAGCAGCCCTAGGCGGGTGTACAATGAGCAGTTCTTC

abundance: -
v_gene: TRBV18
d_gene: -
j_gene: TRBJ1-4
CDR3aa: CASSPGSTNEKLFF
CDR3nt: TGTGCCAGCTCACCAGGCTCAACTAATGAAAAACTGTTTTTT

abundance: -
v_gene: TRBV5-4
d_gene: -
j_gene: TRBJ1-2
CDR3aa: CASSLEISHGYTF
CDR3nt: TGTGCCAGCAGCTTAGAGATCTCCCATGGCTACACCTTC

abundance: -
v_gene: TRBV4-3
d_gene: -
j_gene: TRBJ1-4
CDR3aa: CASNPDRVDEKLFF
CDR3nt: TGCGCCAGCAACCCAGATCGGGTAGATGAAAAACTGTTTTTT

abundance: -
v_gene: TRBV19
d_gene: -
j_gene: TRBJ1-1
CDR3aa: CASSTQRGHWNTEAFF
CDR3nt: TGTGCCAGTAGTACACAGAGGGGACATTGGAACACTGAAGCTTTCTTT

abundance: once
v_gene: TRBV7-2
d_gene: TRBD1
j_gene: TRBJ2-1
CDR3aa: CASSLEGDRHLSYNEQFF
CDR3nt: TGTGCCAGCAGCTTAGAGGGGGACAGGCATCTCTCCTACAATGAGCAGTTCTTC

abundance: -
v_gene: TRBV7-9
d_gene: -
j_gene: TRBJ1-2
CDR3aa: CASSHRRGSSNYGYTF
CDR3nt: TGTGCCAGCAGCCATCGGAGAGGCAGCTCTAACTATGGCTACACCTTC

abundance: -
v_gene: TRBV19
d_gene: -
j_gene: TRBJ1-2
CDR3aa: CASSMGAARGLKNYGYTF
CDR3nt: TGTGCCAGTAGTATGGGGGCAGCCCGAGGACTCAAAAACTATGGCTACACCTTC

abundance: -
v_gene: TRBV19
d_gene: -
j_gene: TRBJ1-5
CDR3aa: CASSIGERFNQPQHF
CDR3nt: TGTGCCAGTAGTATAGGCGAACGCTTCAATCAGCCCCAGCATTTT

abundance: -
v_gene: TRBV7-3
d_gene: -
j_gene: TRBJ2-2
CDR3aa: CASSLDRGAGELFF
CDR3nt: TGTGCCAGCAGCCTGGACAGAGGGGCCGGGGAGCTGTTTTTT

abundance: -
v_gene: TRBV2
d_gene: -
j_gene: TRBJ1-5
CDR3aa: CASSEARGNQPQHF
CDR3nt: TGTGCCAGCAGTGAAGCGAGAGGGAATCAGCCCCAGCATTTT